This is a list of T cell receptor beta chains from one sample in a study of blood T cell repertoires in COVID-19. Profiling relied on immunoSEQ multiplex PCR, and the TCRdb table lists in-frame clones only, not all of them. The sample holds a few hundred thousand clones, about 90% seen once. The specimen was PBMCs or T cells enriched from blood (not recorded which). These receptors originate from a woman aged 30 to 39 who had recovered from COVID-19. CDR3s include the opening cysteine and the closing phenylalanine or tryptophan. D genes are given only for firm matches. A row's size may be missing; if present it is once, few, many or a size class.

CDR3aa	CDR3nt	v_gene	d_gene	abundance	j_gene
CASSLIFTEAFF	TGTGCCAGCAGTTTAATATTCACTGAAGCTTTCTTT	TRBV28	.	.	TRBJ1-1
CATSTHRGSSYNEQFF	TGTGCCACCAGCACCCACAGGGGTTCGTCCTACAATGAGCAGTTCTTC	TRBV15	TRBD1	.	TRBJ2-1
CASSTTLAGEFYEQYF	TGTGCCAGTAGTACCACACTAGCGGGAGAGTTCTACGAGCAGTACTTC	TRBV19	TRBD2	.	TRBJ2-7
CASSLVFGGEQYF	TGTGCCAGCAGCTTAGTCTTTGGAGGCGAGCAGTACTTC	TRBV7-8	.	.	TRBJ2-7
CASSLGQGVIYGYTF	TGTGCCAGCAGCCTTGGACAGGGAGTGATATATGGCTACACCTTC	TRBV11-2	TRBD1	once	TRBJ1-2
CASSKVTGVEGTEAFF	TGTGCCAGCAGCAAGGTTACAGGGGTTGAAGGCACTGAAGCTTTCTTT	TRBV21-1	.	.	TRBJ1-1
CSVDTPGNPDTQYF	TGCAGCGTTGACACCCCGGGGAACCCAGATACGCAGTATTTT	TRBV29-1	.	.	TRBJ2-3
CASSPTTSNYGYTF	TGTGCCAGTAGCCCTACCACGTCTAACTATGGCTACACCTTC	TRBV19	.	.	TRBJ1-2
CASSRGGASYNSPLHF	TGTGCCAGCAGTCGAGGGGGCGCGTCCTATAATTCACCCCTCCACTTT	TRBV28	TRBD1	.	TRBJ1-6
CASSVHRTGGTEAFF	TGTGCCAGCAGTGTCCACAGGACAGGGGGCACTGAAGCTTTCTTT	TRBV27	TRBD1	.	TRBJ1-1
CASRTGGSPLHF	TGTGCCAGCCGAACAGGGGGCTCACCCCTCCACTTT	TRBV5-6	TRBD1	few	TRBJ1-6
CASSVTWNLAGPSYNEQFF	TGTGCCAGCAGCGTAACCTGGAATCTAGCGGGGCCTTCCTACAATGAGCAGTTCTTC	TRBV9	TRBD2	.	TRBJ2-1
CASSPPRSVSYEQYF	TGTGCCAGCTCACCACCTCGTTCGGTCTCCTACGAGCAGTACTTC	TRBV18	.	.	TRBJ2-7
CASSPQSNYGYTF	TGCGCCAGCAGCCCTCAGTCGAACTATGGCTACACCTTC	TRBV5-1	.	.	TRBJ1-2
CASSLETSGGARDTQYF	TGTGCCAGCAGCTTGGAGACTAGCGGGGGGGCGAGAGATACGCAGTATTTT	TRBV5-4	TRBD2	.	TRBJ2-3
CASSYFRVTSSPLHF	TGTGCCAGCAGTTACTTCAGGGTGACTAGTTCACCCCTCCACTTT	TRBV6-5	.	.	TRBJ1-6
CASSEVAGGNTEAFF	TGTGCCAGCAGTGAAGTGGCAGGGGGGAACACTGAAGCTTTCTTT	TRBV2	TRBD1	.	TRBJ1-1
CASSTSGLNNEQFF	TGTGCCAGCAGTACTAGCGGGCTGAACAATGAGCAGTTCTTC	TRBV6-5	TRBD2	few	TRBJ2-1
CASSRGLFTNNYGYTF	TGTGCCAGTAGTCGGGGTTTGTTCACTAATAACTATGGCTACACCTTC	TRBV19	.	.	TRBJ1-2
CASSLYAAEYNEQFF	TGTGCCAGCAGTTTGTACGCAGCGGAGTACAATGAGCAGTTCTTC	TRBV27	.	.	TRBJ2-1
CASSSQDRGNIQYF	TGTGCCAGCAGCTCCCAGGACAGGGGTAACATTCAGTACTTC	TRBV9	TRBD1	.	TRBJ2-4
CASSFRGLTEAFF	TGTGCCAGCAGTTTCCGAGGGCTAACTGAAGCTTTCTTT	TRBV12-3/TRBV12-4	.	.	TRBJ1-1
CASSLIAGEPYNEQFF	TGCGCCAGCAGCTTGATAGCGGGAGAGCCCTACAATGAGCAGTTCTTC	TRBV5-1	TRBD2	.	TRBJ2-1
CASNQAGVLQEQYF	TGTGCCAGCAATCAAGCGGGAGTCTTACAGGAGCAGTACTTC	TRBV7-9	TRBD2	.	TRBJ2-7
CASSAGLAGVAEQFF	TGTGCCAGCAGCGCCGGACTAGCGGGAGTCGCTGAGCAGTTCTTC	TRBV6-5	TRBD2	.	TRBJ2-1
CSVGRGKSYNEQFF	TGCAGCGTTGGAAGGGGGAAGTCCTACAATGAGCAGTTCTTC	TRBV29-1	.	.	TRBJ2-1
CASSSSEGGTEAFF	TGCGCCAGCAGCTCCTCAGAGGGAGGCACTGAAGCTTTCTTT	TRBV5-1	.	.	TRBJ1-1